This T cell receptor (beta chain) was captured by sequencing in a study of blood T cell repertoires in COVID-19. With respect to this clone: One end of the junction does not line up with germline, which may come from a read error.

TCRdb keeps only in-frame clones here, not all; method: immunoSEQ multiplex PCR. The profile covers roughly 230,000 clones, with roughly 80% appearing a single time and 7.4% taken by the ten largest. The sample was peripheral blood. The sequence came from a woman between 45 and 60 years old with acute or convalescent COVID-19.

CDR3 loop: CASSSRRTGGFF. The CDR3 nucleotides are TGTGCCAGCAGCTCGAGAAGGACAGGGGGCTTCTTC. The V gene is TRBV5-6, the J gene TRBJ2-7, with 11 bases that match TRBD1. Germline V lookup: CDR1 SGHDT, CDR2 YYEEEE. This CDR3 has 12 amino acids. The complete variable domain, with remaining parts taken from reference TRBV5-6 and TRBJ2-7, reads DAGVTQSPTHLIKTRGQQVTLRCSPKSGHDTVSWYQQALGQGPQFIFQYYEEEERQRGNFPDRFSGHQFPNYSSELNVNALLLGDSALYLCASSSRRTGGFFGPGTRLTVT.